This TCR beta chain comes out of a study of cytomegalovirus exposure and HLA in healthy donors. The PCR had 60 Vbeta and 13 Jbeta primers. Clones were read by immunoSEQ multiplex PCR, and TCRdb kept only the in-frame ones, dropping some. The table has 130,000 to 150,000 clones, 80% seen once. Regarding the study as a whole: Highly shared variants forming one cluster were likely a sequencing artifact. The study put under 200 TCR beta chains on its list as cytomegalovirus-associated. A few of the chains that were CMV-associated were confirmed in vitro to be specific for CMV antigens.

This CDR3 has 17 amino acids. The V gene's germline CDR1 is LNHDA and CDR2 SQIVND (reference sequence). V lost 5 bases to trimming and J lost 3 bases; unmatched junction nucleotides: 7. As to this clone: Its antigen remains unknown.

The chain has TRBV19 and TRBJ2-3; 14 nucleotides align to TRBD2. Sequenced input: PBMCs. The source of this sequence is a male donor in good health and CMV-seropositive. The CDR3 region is CASSPGLAGVLTDTQYF. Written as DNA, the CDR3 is TGTGCCAGTAGTCCGGGACTAGCGGGAGTATTAACAGATACGCAGTATTTT.